This T cell receptor (beta chain) is from a study of blood T cell repertoires in COVID-19. TCRdb's table, derived via immunoSEQ multiplex PCR, lists solely in-frame clones and lacks some. The table includes some 210,000 clones, 90% to 95% detected once. The CDR3 length is 14 residues. The germline gives CDR1 SGHRS, CDR2 YFSETQ. Trimming stripped 2 bases from V and 2 bases from J, with 7 bases between. Sequenced sample: peripheral blood. The sequence came from a young man with acute or convalescent COVID-19. V and J are TRBV5-1 and TRBJ2-2; TRBD2 is a possible D gene (5 bases). The CDR3: CASSFTGNTGELFF. The CDR3 nucleotides are TGCGCCAGCAGCTTCACGGGAAACACCGGGGAGCTGTTTTTT.